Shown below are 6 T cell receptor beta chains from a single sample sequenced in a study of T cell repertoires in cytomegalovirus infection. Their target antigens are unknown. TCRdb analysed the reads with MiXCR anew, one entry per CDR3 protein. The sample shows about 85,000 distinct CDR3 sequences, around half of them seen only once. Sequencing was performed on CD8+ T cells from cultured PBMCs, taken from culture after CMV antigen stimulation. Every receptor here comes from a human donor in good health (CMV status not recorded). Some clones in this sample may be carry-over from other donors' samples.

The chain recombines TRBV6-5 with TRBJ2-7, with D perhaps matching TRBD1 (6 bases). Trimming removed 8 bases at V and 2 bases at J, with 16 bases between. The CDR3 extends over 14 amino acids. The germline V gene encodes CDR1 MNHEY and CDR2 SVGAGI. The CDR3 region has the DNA TGTGCCAGCGCGACCCGGGACACCACCTACGAGCAGTACTTC. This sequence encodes CASATRDTTYEQYF.

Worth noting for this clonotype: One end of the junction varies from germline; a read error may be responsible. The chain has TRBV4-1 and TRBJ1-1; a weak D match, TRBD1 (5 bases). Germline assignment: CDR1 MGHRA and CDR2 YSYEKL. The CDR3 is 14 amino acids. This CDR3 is CASSQEGRDTEAFF. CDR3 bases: TGTGCCAGCAGCCAAGAGGGCAGGGACACTGAAGCTTTCTTT.

Here the CDR3 reads CASSPGTRIYEQYF. The CDR3 DNA reads as TGTGCCAGCAGCCCCGGGACTAGGATCTACGAGCAGTACTTC. The rearrangement links TRBV7-9 to TRBJ2-7, with 8 bases that match TRBD2. V lost 5 bases, J lost 3 bases, and 6 bases stayed unmatched. Per germline, CDR1 SEHNR and CDR2 FQNEAQ (reference sequence). The CDR3 is 14 amino acids.

DNA for the CDR3: TGTGCCAGCAGCTTTAGCGGGAGTTTGCAGACCCAGTACTTC. It is translated as CASSFSGSLQTQYF. The chain recombines TRBV7-6 with TRBJ2-5; 9 bases fit TRBD2. Germline V gene data show CDR1 as SGHVS and CDR2 as FNYEAQ. Trimming removed 3 bases from V and 6 bases from J; junction bases left unmatched: 5. The CDR3 runs to 14 residues.

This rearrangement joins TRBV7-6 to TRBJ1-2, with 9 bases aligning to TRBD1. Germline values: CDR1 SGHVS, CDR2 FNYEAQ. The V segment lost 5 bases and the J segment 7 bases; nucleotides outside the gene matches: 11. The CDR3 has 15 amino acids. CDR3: CASSTNKQGAGGYTF. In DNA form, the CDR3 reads TGTGCCAGCAGCACGAATAAACAGGGGGCAGGTGGCTACACCTTC.

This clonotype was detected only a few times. CDR3 bases: TGTGCCAGCAGCCCTAGGTTGGAGGGGACCCAGTACTTC. Translating gives CASSPRLEGTQYF. The rearrangement links TRBV7-6 to TRBJ2-5; D is possibly TRBD2 (6 bases). Trimming took off 5 bases at V and 7 bases at J, with 14 bases between the two ends. From germline, CDR1 is SGHVS and CDR2 FNYEAQ. The CDR3 loop spans 13 amino acids.